Included here is one T cell receptor (beta chain) sequence, with context. Its antigen has not been determined. This sample is drawn from a study of T cells expressing NK-cell markers (dated by TCRdb to about 2020). Study-level background: In sorted CD3+CD56+NKG2C+, CD3+CD56+NKG2C- and CD3+CD56-NKG2C+ T-cell subsets from 8 or 9 donors, TCR beta-chain repertoires were profiled. Among the eight sequenced donors, seven were HCMV-seropositive and one was HCMV-seronegative. The study sequenced eight donors, all healthy volunteers chosen at random: three men and five women. Libraries were sequenced as 2 x 150 bp reads on Illumina HiSeq 2000/2500, MiSeq or NextSeq.

The listed sequencing device is Illumina HiSeq 2000. The TCR beta cDNA libraries were made using 5'RACE template switching, a step that added both a universal primer site and unique molecular identifiers. Synthesis of cDNA was primed from the TCR beta constant segment and was followed by two consecutive PCR amplification steps. Turning to the authors' computational methods: MIGEC was used to demultiplex reads and group the reads by UMI, and MiTCR was used to assemble and quantify clonotypes. Only TCR cDNA sequences supported by at least two reads were kept to exclude erroneous sequences. The tcR package was used for downstream repertoire analysis, and clonotypes were matched across fractions by CDR3 nucleotide sequence plus V segment. VDJmatch was used to annotate antigen specificity against VDJdb, with one amino acid substitution in CDR3 permitted. The reads went through TCRdb reprocessing, and each CDR3 protein sequence gets one entry with no DNA. TCRdb's processing, not the authors', yielded these V and J calls. The sample table on file contains approximately 440,000 distinct CDR3 sequences. Clones ranked in the top ten supply 1.4% of the sample.

From its cysteine to its phenylalanine, the CDR3 spans 15 amino acids. DNA is not recorded here. CDR1 is given as SGHRS and CDR2 as YFSETQ, both from the germline V gene. Findings and caveats that apply to the study as a whole: In a handful of donors, the dominant CD3+CD56+NKG2C+ clonotypes were found to rank among the top 10 CD8+ clonotypes and to make up 1.0-7.0% of CD8+ T cells. Whether the expanded NKG2C-expressing T cell clones were specific for HCMV antigens was left unclear. Those dominant clonotypes were again the most abundant among CD3+CD56-NKG2C+ cells in several donors, at about 25-60.1%.

HCMV-specific IgG was detected in serum with a commercial ELISA kit to determine HCMV serostatus. Ficoll density gradient centrifugation was used to isolate peripheral blood mononuclear cells from blood. The chain was built from TRBV5-1 and TRBJ2-7; TCRdb picks TRBD1, but there is no DNA to check that call. Sequenced sample: blood T cells: a sorted CD56 or NKG2C T cell subset, CD4+ or CD8+ T cells, or bulk PBMC T cells (not recorded which). The source is a woman aged 45-59 years in good health. Donor details come from another sample of the same person, matched by shared clones. Here the CDR3 is given as CASSLARAGWYEQYF.